The next 28 T cell receptor beta chains were all read from a single sample in a study of cytomegalovirus exposure and HLA in healthy donors (dated by TCRdb to 2016 to 2017). Library creation used the immunoSEQ multiplex PCR assay. As stored in TCRdb, this immuneACCESS dataset retains in-frame rearrangements with V and J assigned. A fraction of the clones does not appear; measured against another copy, unresolved V genes explain less than half of the discrepancy, and the remainder lacks a known reason. This sample holds some 310,000 clones; 70% to 90% were observed only once. The top ten clones comprise around 0.96% of the sample. The material sequenced was PBMCs. The receptors were sampled from a man under 40 in good health and CMV-seronegative.

V and J are TRBV6-5 and TRBJ2-7; TRBD1 agrees at 9 bases. CDR3 length: 14 amino acids. CDR1 and CDR2 from the germline V gene are MNHEY and SVGAGI. J lost 2 bases, V lost 10 bases, and 9 bases had no gene match. The CDR3 DNA reads as TGTGCCACTATCGACAGGGGGAGAACCTACGAGCAGTACTTC. Encoded protein: CATIDRGRTYEQYF.

V gene TRBV19 combines with J gene TRBJ1-2, with 11 nucleotides matching TRBD1. Germline V gene lookup returns CDR1 LNHDA and CDR2 SQIVND (reference sequence). The J segment lost 5 bases and the V segment lost 5 bases, leaving 1 base of the junction unmatched. The CDR3 has 13 residues. Here the CDR3 DNA reads TGTGCCAGTAGTTGGGACAGGGGGTATGGCTACACCTTC. Translating gives CASSWDRGYGYTF.

The chain is built from TRBV2 and TRBJ1-1; D ambiguous. The germline V and J ends were trimmed by 4 bases and 1 base, with 4 bases remaining between them. Per the germline V gene, CDR1 is SNHLY and CDR2 is FYNNEI. The CDR3 length is 12 residues. The CDR3 reads CASSGGNTEAFF. The CDR3 DNA sequence: TGTGCCAGCAGTGGAGGGAACACTGAAGCTTTCTTT.

V is TRBV7-6 and J is TRBJ2-1, with TRBD1 matching over 10 bases. Germline V gene sequence: CDR1 SGHVS, CDR2 FNYEAQ. The CDR3 has 15 amino acids. V was clipped by 4 bases and J by 9 bases; unmatched bases: 9. The CDR3: CASSSRDRGLGEQFF. CDR3 DNA: TGTGCCAGCAGCTCCCGGGACAGGGGATTAGGTGAGCAGTTCTTC.

J is TRBJ1-2 and V is TRBV30; 10 positions match TRBD1. The V gene end was trimmed by 3 bases and the J gene end by 11 bases; junction bases not matched to a gene: 3. Germline V gene sequence: CDR1 GTSNPN, CDR2 SVGIG (reference sequence). The CDR3 is 11 amino acids. CDR3 coding DNA: TGTGCCTGGAGCCGGGACAGGGGATACACCTTC. Amino acid sequence: CAWSRDRGYTF.

This sequence joins TRBV5-1 and TRBJ1-1, with D possibly being TRBD1 (6 bases). Germline V lookup: CDR1 SGHRS, CDR2 YFSETQ. This CDR3 spans 14 amino acids. Trimming took 4 bases from V and 5 from J, leaving 15 bases between them. The CDR3 region has the DNA TGCGCCAGCAGCAGGCACAGGGAAGGAACTGAAGCTTTCTTT. This gives the protein CASSRHREGTEAFF.

The J gene is TRBJ1-5, the V gene TRBV19; D possibly corresponds to TRBD1 (5 bases). Germline CDR1 is LNHDA and CDR2 is SQIVND (reference sequence). The V end was cut by 3 bases, the J end by 7 bases, with 13 bases between. The CDR3 is 14 residues long. CDR3 region: CASSISGDGQPQHF. CDR3 bases: TGTGCCAGTAGTATTAGCGGGGACGGACAGCCCCAGCATTTT.

The rearrangement links TRBV6-1 to TRBJ2-5; weak D call: TRBD1 (6 bases). Germline lookup yields CDR1 MNHNS and CDR2 SASEGT. The CDR3 sequence is 14 residues long. Trimming removed 1 base from V and 5 bases from J, with 11 bases in between. CDR3: CASSEGTVRETQYF. CDR3 coding DNA: TGTGCCAGCAGTGAAGGGACAGTCCGGGAGACCCAGTACTTC.

The chain combines TRBV2 with TRBJ1-2; TRBD1 is a possible D gene (6 bases). The germline CDR1 and CDR2 sequences are SNHLY and FYNNEI. The CDR3 has 14 residues. The V and J ends lost 4 bases and 7 bases respectively, with 16 bases between them. The CDR3 DNA follows: TGTGCCAGCAGTGTACAGGGCGGGCCTCTTGGCTACACCTTC. Translated, it gives CASSVQGGPLGYTF. The full variable domain, with the rest looked up from reference TRBV2 and TRBJ1-2, is EPEVTQTPSHQVTQMGQEVILRCVPISNHLYFYWYRQILGQKVEFLVSFYNNEISEKSEIFDDQFSVERPDGSNFTLKIRSTKLEDSAMYFCASSVQGGPLGYTFGSGTRLTVV.

J is TRBJ1-5 and V is TRBV6-4; D is possibly TRBD1 (6 bases). The V end was cut by 6 bases, the J end by 1 base, with 16 bases between. The CDR3 contains 16 residues. CDR1 MRHNA and CDR2 SNTAGT come from the germline V gene. The DNA of the CDR3 is TGTGCCAGCAGCCCCCCTACAGGGCTGAGCAATCAGCCCCAGCATTTT. Residues: CASSPPTGLSNQPQHF.

This sequence joins TRBV11-2 and TRBJ2-7; 10 positions match TRBD1. Germline V gene sequence: CDR1 SGHAT, CDR2 FQNNGV. After removal of 0 bases from V and 4 bases from J, the junction contained 3 bases not matched to a gene. This CDR3 has 15 amino acids. CDR3 sequence (DNA): TGTGCCAGCAGCTTAGATGGACAGGGGGAGTACGAGCAGTACTTC. Translation gives CASSLDGQGEYEQYF.

The J gene is TRBJ2-1, the V gene TRBV15, with 9 bases that match TRBD2. V dropped 3 bases and J dropped 8; count of bases not matched to a gene: 11. The CDR3 contains 16 residues. Germline lookup yields CDR1 LNHNV and CDR2 YYDKDF (reference sequence). This CDR3 is CATSRPRGGVFDEQFF. The DNA for the CDR3 is TGTGCCACCAGCAGGCCGCGGGGGGGTGTTTTTGATGAGCAGTTCTTC.

The gene calls are TRBV5-6 and TRBJ1-6; D is uncertain. This CDR3 is built from 14 residues. Germline V lookup: CDR1 SGHDT, CDR2 YYEEEE. V lost 4 bases and J 7 bases, leaving 12 bases between the germline ends. CDR3 residues: CASSTPWANSPLHF. The CDR3 coding sequence is TGTGCCAGCAGCACTCCCTGGGCAAATTCACCCCTCCACTTT.

This clone was recorded once. The CDR3 is CASSAWDRGMDEQFF. The CDR3 DNA reads as TGTGCCAGCAGCGCCTGGGACAGGGGTATGGATGAGCAGTTCTTC. The gene calls are TRBV9 and TRBJ2-1; 10 positions match TRBD1. The CDR3 length is 15 residues. Unmatched junction bases numbered 8, after V lost 3 bases and J lost 8 bases. In germline, CDR1 is SGDLS, CDR2 YYNGEE. The full variable domain, in which reference TRBV9 and TRBJ2-1 provide the parts outside the CDR3, is DSGVTQTPKHLITATGQRVTLRCSPRSGDLSVYWYQQSLDQGLQFLIQYYNGEERAKGNILERFSAQQFPDLHSELNLSSLELGDSALYFCASSAWDRGMDEQFFGPGTRLTVL.

The chain links TRBV4-1 to TRBJ2-5; 8 bases align to TRBD2. Germline-derived CDR1 and CDR2 are MGHRA and YSYEKL. V lost 1 base, J lost 2 bases, and 9 bases stayed unmatched. The CDR3 length is 17 residues. As DNA, the CDR3 is TGCGCCAGCAGCCAAGCGGCGGCGGGGGGACCTCAAGAGACCCAGTACTTC. Protein product: CASSQAAAGGPQETQYF.

V usage is TRBV18 and J usage is TRBJ1-1, with D possibly being TRBD1 (5 bases). V lost 5 bases, J lost 5 bases, and 15 bases lay in between. CDR3 length: 14 amino acids. Germline-derived CDR1 and CDR2 are KGHSH and LQKENI. The CDR3 DNA reads TGTGCCAGCTCATTAGGTGAAGGGGCTACTGAAGCTTTCTTT. Its protein is CASSLGEGATEAFF.

The V and J genes are TRBV5-1 and TRBJ1-4; 7 nucleotides match TRBD1. This CDR3 is built from 14 residues. Per germline, CDR1 SGHRS and CDR2 YFSETQ. V was pared by 4 bases and J by 5 bases, with 5 bases of the junction left unmatched. CDR3 in amino acids: CASSPDRVNEKLFF. The CDR3 nucleotides read TGCGCCAGCAGCCCTGACAGGGTGAATGAAAAACTGTTTTTT.

The chain combines TRBV30 with TRBJ1-5; TRBD1 is a possible D gene (6 bases). Looked up from germline, CDR1 is GTSNPN and CDR2 is SVGIG (reference sequence). The CDR3 loop spans 14 amino acids. Trimming took off 2 bases at V and 4 bases at J, with 12 bases between the two ends. This CDR3 is CAWSPDSLNQPQHF. The DNA of the CDR3 is TGTGCCTGGAGTCCGGACAGCCTGAATCAGCCCCAGCATTTT.

This clone was observed a handful of times. The chain links TRBV5-4 to TRBJ1-2; D is unresolved. The CDR3 consists of 14 residues. Deletions cut 4 bases from V and 3 bases from J, with 13 bases between. CDR1 and CDR2 from the germline V gene are SGHNT and YYREEE (reference sequence). CDR3 sequence: CASSPTGSYYGYTF. The CDR3 coding sequence is TGTGCCAGCAGCCCTACCGGGAGCTACTATGGCTACACCTTC.

This sequence joins TRBV2 and TRBJ2-7, with 9 bases fitting TRBD2. The germline V gene encodes CDR1 SNHLY and CDR2 FYNNEI. Trimming took 8 bases from V and 2 from J; bases not matched to a gene: 4. The CDR3 covers 13 residues. In DNA, the CDR3 is TGTGCCAGCTTAGTAGCGGGGGCCTACGAGCAGTACTTC. This codes for CASLVAGAYEQYF.

The J gene is TRBJ2-6, the V gene TRBV29-1, with D hard to call. Per the germline V gene, CDR1 is SQVTM and CDR2 is ANQGSEA. Trimming cost V 5 bases and J 3 bases, with 11 bases left between them. This CDR3 comprises 14 residues. The CDR3 is CSVPAVDGANVLTF. The DNA for the CDR3 is TGCAGCGTTCCGGCGGTTGATGGGGCCAACGTCCTGACTTTC.

The chain carries TRBV2 and TRBJ2-3; 7 bases are a match to TRBD1. The V segment lost 6 bases and the J segment 4 bases; nucleotides outside the gene matches: 10. This CDR3 has 15 amino acids. The germline gives CDR1 SNHLY, CDR2 FYNNEI. Here the CDR3 DNA reads TGTGCCAGCAGCGAACAGGGGTATAGGGCAGATACGCAGTATTTT. As protein: CASSEQGYRADTQYF.

The chain has TRBV5-1 and TRBJ2-7, with a tentative D call TRBD2 (5 bases). Trimming left V 5 bases short and J 0 bases short, with 15 bases between. Germline values: CDR1 SGHRS, CDR2 YFSETQ. The CDR3 has 15 amino acids. The CDR3 sequence is CASRVGSKYSYEQYF. The CDR3 nucleotides are TGCGCCAGCAGGGTTGGGAGTAAATACTCCTACGAGCAGTACTTC.

V usage is TRBV5-1 and J usage is TRBJ2-3; the D is unclear. V was shortened by 4 bases and J by 2 bases, with 5 bases between the two germline ends. The germline CDR1 and CDR2 sequences are SGHRS and YFSETQ. The CDR3 has 12 residues. CDR3: CASSPNTDTQYF. The CDR3 DNA reads TGCGCCAGCAGCCCTAACACAGATACGCAGTATTTT.

V usage is TRBV7-9 and J usage is TRBJ1-1; no clear D. Per germline, CDR1 SEHNR and CDR2 FQNEAQ (reference sequence). The length of the CDR3 is 15 residues. V shed 5 bases and J shed 0 bases, with 13 bases lying between them. The CDR3 DNA is TGTGCCAGCAGCCGACTTGGTTCCATGAACACTGAAGCTTTCTTT. Encoded protein: CASSRLGSMNTEAFF.

This sequence joins TRBV9 and TRBJ1-1; the match to TRBD1 covers 8 bases. The V segment lost 3 bases and the J segment 4 bases; nucleotides outside the gene matches: 5. The CDR3 contains 14 residues. The germline V gene has CDR1 SGDLS and CDR2 YYNGEE. The CDR3 bases are TGTGCCAGCAGCGGAGGACAGGGAGGCACTGAAGCTTTCTTT. Protein: CASSGGQGGTEAFF. Full variable domain (remainder filled in from reference TRBV9 and TRBJ1-1): DSGVTQTPKHLITATGQRVTLRCSPRSGDLSVYWYQQSLDQGLQFLIQYYNGEERAKGNILERFSAQQFPDLHSELNLSSLELGDSALYFCASSGGQGGTEAFFGQGTRLTVV.

This clone was detected only a few times. The chain joins TRBV2 to TRBJ1-6; TRBD1 matches at 8 bases. Germline V gene data show CDR1 as SNHLY and CDR2 as FYNNEI. The CDR3 contains 13 residues. With V trimmed by 6 bases and J by 8 bases, 3 bases remained unmatched. This chain's CDR3 is CASRGQGDSPLHF. CDR3 bases: TGTGCCAGCAGAGGACAGGGCGATTCACCCCTCCACTTT.

J is TRBJ2-2 and V is TRBV11-1, with 7 bases identical to TRBD1. Germline trimming cut 5 bases from V and 6 bases from J; bases unmatched to any gene: 9. The CDR3 has 15 amino acids. Germline values: CDR1 SGHAT, CDR2 FQDESV (reference sequence). The CDR3 here is CASSVRTGDAGELFF. CDR3 DNA sequence: TGTGCCAGCAGCGTGCGCACAGGGGACGCCGGGGAGCTGTTTTTT.